Each of the 6 T cell receptor beta chains below was sequenced from the same sample in a study of lymphopenia after photon versus proton radiotherapy. Produced via immunoSEQ multiplex PCR; TCRdb's table is partial and in-frame only. In the table there are 40,000 to 55,000 clones, 92% of which are singletons. The source material was peripheral blood, sampled from a patient treated with photon-based radiotherapy. These receptors came from a woman aged 40 to 50 with cholangiocarcinoma.

The chain links TRBV5-4 to TRBJ2-3; D is perhaps TRBD1 (5 bases). This CDR3 has 15 residues. Trimming took off 0 bases at V and 4 bases at J, with 12 bases between the two ends. Germline CDR1 is SGHNT and CDR2 is YYREEE (reference sequence). The CDR3: CASSLGGLRSDTQYF. The CDR3 DNA follows: TGTGCCAGCAGCTTGGGGGGCCTGAGGTCAGATACGCAGTATTTT.

V usage is TRBV25-1 and J usage is TRBJ1-1; no reliable D call. Trimming removed 1 base at V and 0 bases at J, with 6 bases between. Per the germline V gene, CDR1 is MGHDK and CDR2 is SYGVNS. The CDR3 is 14 amino acids. CDR3 coding DNA: TGTGCCAGCAGTGAATCAGTTATGAACACTGAAGCTTTCTTT. It translates to CASSESVMNTEAFF.

This clone was counted a single time. The gene calls are TRBV27 and TRBJ2-7; maybe TRBD2 (8 bases). This CDR3 region has 14 residues. V gave up 6 bases and J gave up 4 bases, with 16 bases separating them. The germline gives CDR1 MNHEY, CDR2 SMNVEV (reference sequence). Here the CDR3 reads CASREGASGYEQYF. CDR3 bases: TGTGCCAGCAGGGAGGGGGCTAGCGGGTACGAGCAGTACTTC.

CDR3 nucleotide sequence: TGTGCCAGCAGCGTAGAGGACAGGGGCTATGGCTACACCTTC. Its protein is CASSVEDRGYGYTF. The chain uses TRBV9 and TRBJ1-2; 9 nucleotides line up with TRBD1. CDR1 SGDLS and CDR2 YYNGEE come from the germline V gene. V lost 0 bases and J lost 4; bases outside the gene matches: 1. CDR3 length: 14 amino acids.

Only a few counts were recorded for this clone. The chain employs TRBV7-6 and TRBJ1-1; D is undetermined. CDR1 SGHVS and CDR2 FNYEAQ come from the germline V gene. Trimming removed 5 bases at V and 1 base at J, with 8 bases between. CDR3 length equals 13 residues. Here the CDR3 DNA reads TGTGCCAGCAGCCATTCAAGGAACACTGAAGCTTTCTTT. Its translation: CASSHSRNTEAFF.

V is TRBV28 and J is TRBJ1-5; 7 positions agree with TRBD1. The CDR3 totals 15 residues. The germline V gene has CDR1 MDHEN and CDR2 SYDVKM. V trimming: 6 bases; J trimming: 1 base; junction bases outside the gene matches: 6. CDR3: CASRPGGASNQPQHF. CDR3 DNA sequence: TGTGCCAGCAGGCCAGGGGGGGCCAGCAATCAGCCCCAGCATTTT.